The 11 T cell receptor beta chains below were found in one sample sequenced in a study of blood T cell repertoires in COVID-19. Method: immunoSEQ multiplex PCR; TCRdb's copy keeps in-frame clones and lacks some. The repertoire holds more than 80,000 clones, with around 88% as singletons. Sequences were obtained from peripheral blood. Source of these receptors: a man of 80 years or more with acute or convalescent COVID-19.

The chain combines TRBV5-4 with TRBJ1-1; D remains unclear. The CDR3 is made up of 17 amino acids. Germline V gives CDR1 SGHNT, CDR2 YYREEE (reference sequence). The V and J ends lost 4 bases and 2 bases respectively, with 21 bases between them. In nucleotides, the CDR3 is TGTGCCAGCAGCCCACCCTTCGGGAACCCCCTTAACACTGAAGCTTTCTTT. Amino acids: CASSPPFGNPLNTEAFF.

The chain is built from TRBV6-6 and TRBJ1-4, with 9 bases fitting TRBD1. Germline assignment: CDR1 MNHNY and CDR2 SVGAGI (reference sequence). V lost 6 bases and J lost 4; bases outside the gene matches: 9. This CDR3 spans 16 amino acids. The CDR3 DNA reads TGTGCCAGCAGGGTACAGGGGGCCGGGTATAATGAAAAACTGTTTTTT. Its protein product is CASRVQGAGYNEKLFF.

The chain uses TRBV7-2 and TRBJ1-5; D not certain. Germline lookup yields CDR1 SGHTA and CDR2 FQGNSA. CDR3 length equals 16 residues. The V and J ends lost 2 bases and 0 bases respectively, with 11 bases between them. CDR3 loop: CASSLTGEHSNQPQHF. As DNA, the CDR3 is TGTGCCAGCAGCTTAACGGGAGAACATAGCAATCAGCCCCAGCATTTT.

The chain recombines TRBV6-5 with TRBJ1-3; 8 nucleotides line up with TRBD1. From germline, CDR1 is MNHEY and CDR2 SVGAGI. V was pared by 4 bases and J by 7 bases, with 12 bases of the junction left unmatched. The CDR3 is 16 amino acids. The CDR3 nucleotides are TGTGCCAGCAGTTCCACCGGACAGGGACTTAGCAACACCATATATTTT. As protein: CASSSTGQGLSNTIYF.

A few counts support this clone. This chain uses TRBV28 with TRBJ2-7, with D possibly TRBD2 on 6 matching bases. CDR1 is MDHEN, CDR2 SYDVKM, per germline. Trimming removed 7 bases from V and 0 bases from J, with 13 bases in between. The CDR3 is made up of 14 amino acids. The CDR3 sequence is CASTPGTFSYEQYF. The CDR3 nucleotides read TGTGCCAGCACCCCGGGGACTTTCTCCTACGAGCAGTACTTC.

This clone was observed once. V gene TRBV5-4 combines with J gene TRBJ2-1, with 8 positions matching TRBD1. The germline V gene has CDR1 SGHNT and CDR2 YYREEE (reference sequence). This CDR3 region has 17 residues. After removal of 3 bases from V and 3 bases from J, the junction contained 11 bases not matched to a gene. The CDR3 DNA reads as TGTGCCAGCAGCTCCCGACAGGGGCTCCCCAACTACAATGAGCAGTTCTTC. Protein product: CASSSRQGLPNYNEQFF.

This clone was recorded once. The chain uses TRBV4-2 and TRBJ2-2; tentative D call: TRBD2 (5 bases). Germline CDR1 is LGHNA and CDR2 is YNFKEQ. The CDR3 loop spans 15 amino acids. Trimming removed 0 bases from V and 3 bases from J, with 8 bases in between. CDR3 region: CASSQDEGDTGELFF. CDR3 in DNA: TGTGCCAGCAGCCAAGACGAGGGAGACACCGGGGAGCTGTTTTTT.

This chain uses TRBV28 with TRBJ2-1, with 13 positions matching TRBD2. V shed 6 bases and J 3 bases; nucleotides not matched to a gene: 5. Germline V gene sequence: CDR1 MDHEN, CDR2 SYDVKM. This CDR3 is built from 16 residues. CDR3 sequence (DNA): TGTGCCAGCAGCCTGACTAGCGGGAGGAACTACAATGAGCAGTTCTTC. Protein sequence: CASSLTSGRNYNEQFF.

J is TRBJ2-2 and V is TRBV12-5; D possibly corresponds to TRBD1 (6 bases). V was clipped by 3 bases and J by 7 bases, with 15 bases between them. The CDR3 has 15 amino acids. CDR1 is LGHNT, CDR2 FRNRAP, per germline. The CDR3 here is CASGLGQGKVGELFF. The DNA of the CDR3 is TGTGCTAGTGGTTTAGGGCAGGGGAAGGTCGGGGAGCTGTTTTTT. Based on the CDR3 plus reference TRBV12-5 and TRBJ2-2, the full variable domain is DARVTQTPRHKVTEMGQEVTMRCQPILGHNTVFWYRQTMMQGLELLAYFRNRAPLDDSGMPKDRFSAEMPDATLATLKIQPSEPRDSAVYFCASGLGQGKVGELFFGEGSRLTVL.

J is TRBJ2-7 and V is TRBV6-1, with D perhaps matching TRBD2 (5 bases). V lost 3 bases and J 1 base, leaving 7 bases between the germline ends. The CDR3 extends over 13 amino acids. Germline lookup yields CDR1 MNHNS and CDR2 SASEGT. This CDR3 reads CASSEEDSYEQYF. In nucleotides, the CDR3 is TGTGCCAGCAGTGAGGAGGATTCCTACGAGCAGTACTTC.

The V call is TRBV19, the J call TRBJ1-5, with D perhaps TRBD1 (5 bases). The CDR3 runs 14 residues. V was pared by 7 bases and J by 10 bases, with 20 bases between. Germline V gives CDR1 LNHDA, CDR2 SQIVND (reference sequence). CDR3 DNA sequence: TGTGCCAGTACAACCATAGGGGCAGTCCATCCCCAGCATTTT. This sequence encodes CASTTIGAVHPQHF.